This paragraph reports one T cell receptor (beta chain). There is no known antigen for this receptor. Base qualities are missing; no much larger clone stands one base away. The CDR3 regions of human TCRbeta chains were analyzed by immunosequencing. The authors processed their data as follows. TCRs in the repertoires were compared against a reference library of SARS-CoV-2-specific TCRs that had been generated with the MIRA antigen-specificity platform. Breadth was defined as the fraction of unique TCRs that were SARS-CoV-2-associated. Depth was defined as the fraction of total T cells that were SARS-CoV-2-associated. Using the MIRA data, each spike-specific TCR was mapped to the spike region that the TCR reacts to and placed in a CD4 or CD8 class. Log10-transformed breadth and depth values were compared by one-way ANOVA with Sidak's multiple comparisons tests. TCRdb's version of the immuneACCESS table is confined to in-frame rearrangements and falls short of the full clone set. An unresolved V gene accounts for under half of the shortfall where checked; the remainder is of unknown origin. V, J and clone size are those of that table, while D and trimming were read from the DNA. The sample table lists some 110,000 clones, roughly 89% of them with a count of one. Roughly 7.1% of the sample comes from the top ten.

Inclusive of the bounding cysteine and phenylalanine, the CDR3 is 16 residues long. Solely the CDR3 DNA is kept, with 48 bases framed from the first base. V gives up 3 bases and J gives up 0 bases, and the segment between their germline ends measures 9 bases. From the germline V gene, CDR1 is SGHNT and CDR2 is YENEEA. The sample's time point label is to be understood as: about 28 days (+/-7) after the second vaccine dose. Because spike-specific TCR depth and breadth did not differ between the two schedules, AZD1222 recipients who got a second dose at roughly 4 weeks were pooled with those who got a second dose at roughly 12 weeks. The vaccinee samples were drawn from two UK trials, COV001 and COV002, one of which was a single-blind randomized controlled phase 2/3 trial testing AZD1222 (ChAdOx1 nCoV-19) in healthy adults. For TCRbeta chain sequencing, PBMC samples from trial participants were taken at day 0 and at day 28 after the second dose.

This record belongs to a study of T cell responses to AZD1222 COVID-19 vaccine (dated by TCRdb to the early 2020s). Context from the whole study: A total of 233 trial participants underwent TCR sequencing, of whom about 200 received two doses of AZD1222 and about 25 received two doses of the MenACWY control vaccine. Enrollment into the trials was organized by age into subgroups of 18-55, 56-69 and 70-plus years, and those subgroups contained approximately 150, 30 and 60 TCR-sequenced participants, respectively. Broader findings and caveats from the paper: The 56-69-year group was small, and its depth increase did not reach significance, likely because of low power. After two AZD1222 doses, spike-specific TCR breadth and depth were significantly higher than at day 0 and than in MenACWY recipients. Nearly half of unique spike-specific TCRs reportedly recognized epitopes outside regions mutated in the B.1.351 and B.1.1.7 variants. Only six or seven AZD1222 recipients were SARS-CoV-2 seropositive at baseline, limiting conclusions about previously exposed vaccinees. CD4 TCRs associated with the vaccine covered the entire spike protein, and the dominant responses were in regions 160-218 and 743-854. Because no day 14 peak-response samples were available, repertoires were characterized only after the peak T cell response. Most participants were white British and females outnumbered males, and the authors suggested that clonal diversity may have been underestimated.

The chain employs TRBV11-3 and TRBJ2-6, with the D call perhaps TRBD1 or TRBD2, each one matching 5 bases. The sequencing here drew on peripheral blood, taken 28 days after the second AZD1222 dose. The receptor's source is an adult who received the AZD1222 COVID-19 vaccine. The CDR3 protein: CASSFRDPSGANVLTF. The sequenced DNA is TGTGCCAGCAGCTTCCGGGACCCCTCTGGGGCCAACGTCCTGACTTTC.